One sample yielded the 3 T cell receptor beta chains listed below, sequenced in a study of blood T cell repertoires in COVID-19 (dated by TCRdb to 2020 to 2021). Receptor libraries were prepared by the immunoSEQ multiplex PCR assay. This immuneACCESS table, as held by TCRdb, lists in-frame sequences with V and J called but not all clones. Of the missing ones, under half trace to an unresolved V gene in checked studies; the others have no known cause. For this sample the table gives about 260,000 clones, of which just under 90% were detected only once. Of the sample, roughly 3.9% falls within the top ten clones. Sequencing was carried out using PBMCs or T cells enriched from blood (not recorded which). Receptor source: a woman aged 30 to 39 with acute COVID-19.

The rearrangement joins TRBV5-6 to TRBJ2-1; 11 positions match TRBD2. The CDR3 covers 19 residues. Trimming took 0 bases from V and 4 from J; bases not matched to a gene: 12. Germline V gene data show CDR1 as SGHDT and CDR2 as YYEEEE. The CDR3 here is CASSLAAGVLAGGYNEQFF. The CDR3 bases are TGTGCCAGCAGCTTGGCCGCAGGGGTTCTAGCGGGGGGATACAATGAGCAGTTCTTC.

This clone appeared a few times. This rearrangement joins TRBV5-1 to TRBJ2-6; D is possibly TRBD1 (5 bases). Trimming removed 0 bases at V and 1 base at J, with 14 bases between. Germline V lookup: CDR1 SGHRS, CDR2 YFSETQ. This CDR3 is built from 18 residues. The CDR3 DNA sequence: TGCGCCAGCAGCTTGGGTCAGGGCGCCTTATCTGGGGCCAACGTCCTGACTTTC. Translated, it gives CASSLGQGALSGANVLTF.

The chain recombines TRBV4-1 with TRBJ1-5; maybe TRBD1 (5 bases). There are 13 residues in the CDR3. Germline assignment: CDR1 MGHRA and CDR2 YSYEKL. V was shortened by 2 bases and J by 7 bases, with 9 bases between the two germline ends. Here the CDR3 reads CASSQQGLQPQHF. CDR3 DNA sequence: TGCGCCAGCAGCCAACAGGGCCTGCAGCCCCAGCATTTT.